The present T cell receptor beta chain was sequenced within a study of OX40 agonist ivuxolimab in advanced cancers. At the level of the study: The drug used for patients, ivuxolimab, was an agonistic anti-OX40 (CD134) antibody. Three individuals attained partial responses, comprising one hepatocellular carcinoma case and two cutaneous melanoma cases.

Notes on this clone: Its antigen is unidentified.

Study-wide results and caveats: Antigen specificity remained undetermined for the expanded peripheral T cells. Researchers report that CD8+ T cells had, on average, more expanded clones than CD4+.

The method was immunoSEQ multiplex PCR; TCRdb's version includes in-frame clones alone and lacks a portion of them. The sample holds roughly 61,000 clones; about 90% are singletons and the top ten take approximately 2%. The sequence came from an adult with an advanced solid tumor such as melanoma, head and neck, liver or kidney cancer. Sequencing used CD4+ or CD8+ T cells sorted from blood, obtained in a trial of the OX40 agonist ivuxolimab.

The CDR3, as DNA: TGTGCCAGCAGCTTAATTGGGCTAGCGGGAGCTAATGAGCAGTTCTTC. Translation: CASSLIGLAGANEQFF. The J gene is TRBJ2-1, the V gene TRBV7-3; 10 positions match TRBD2. Germline CDR1 SGHTA, CDR2 FQGTGA. V dropped 1 base and J dropped 7; count of bases not matched to a gene: 7. The CDR3 runs 16 residues.